The 5 T cell receptor beta chains presented below share a single source sample, sequenced in a study of T-cell reconstitution after alpha-beta-depleted transplantation in children. Researchers prepared the TCRbeta library using unique molecular identifiers, the study reports. One entry per CDR3 protein, called by TCRdb with MiXCR from the PCR reads. Of 300,000 to 400,000 distinct CDR3 sequences in the sample, around 15% were seen once. Sequencing was performed on PBMCs, mostly from graft donor cells, taken 360 days after TCRalphabeta/CD19-depleted stem cell transplant. The receptors originated from a male patient under 10 years old who had a stem cell transplant for acute lymphoblastic leukemia, so the T cells may come from the graft donor.

The chain employs TRBV7-2 and TRBJ2-7; 9 bases map to TRBD2. The germline CDR1 and CDR2 sequences are SGHTA and FQGNSA. The CDR3 runs 15 residues. V trimming: 2 bases; J trimming: 3 bases; junction bases outside the gene matches: 5. CDR3: CASSLWTSEVYEQYF. For the CDR3, the DNA is TGTGCCAGCAGCTTATGGACTAGCGAAGTCTACGAGCAGTACTTC.

Only a few counts were recorded for this clonotype. V and J are TRBV5-1 and TRBJ2-1, with 7 positions matching TRBD2. The CDR3 runs to 13 residues. V gave up 2 bases and J gave up 7 bases; unmatched junction bases: 3. In germline, CDR1 is SGHRS, CDR2 YFSETQ. The CDR3 sequence: CASSFSSGNEQFF. The CDR3 coding sequence is TGCGCCAGCAGCTTCTCTAGCGGAAATGAGCAGTTCTTC. The full variable domain, rest sourced from reference TRBV5-1 and TRBJ2-1, is KAGVTQTPRYLIKTRGQQVTLSCSPISGHRSVSWYQQTPGQGLQFLFEYFSETQRNKGNFPGRFSGRQFSNSRSEMNVSTLELGDSALYLCASSFSSGNEQFFGPGTRLTVL.

The V call is TRBV4-2, the J call TRBJ2-5; 10 nucleotides agree with TRBD2. After removal of 1 base from V and 5 bases from J, the junction contained 10 bases not matched to a gene. Per germline, CDR1 LGHNA and CDR2 YNFKEQ. The CDR3 runs 17 residues. Here the CDR3 DNA reads TGTGCCAGCAGCCAAGGGCGGACTAGCGGTGGTCCGGAGACCCAGTACTTC. This encodes CASSQGRTSGGPETQYF.

This clonotype was seen a handful of times. The genes are TRBV12-3 or TRBV12-4 and TRBJ2-3; 8 bases map to TRBD1. V lost 5 bases and J lost 2; bases outside the gene matches: 6. The CDR3 is 15 amino acids. The CDR3 here is CASSETGGHTDTQYF. CDR3 sequence (DNA): TGTGCCAGCAGTGAAACAGGGGGGCACACAGATACGCAGTATTTT.

This clonotype was observed a few times. CDR3 nucleotide sequence: TGCGCCAGCAGCCGATGGGGGGACCAAGAGACCCAGTACTTC. This encodes CASSRWGDQETQYF. This rearrangement joins TRBV5-1 to TRBJ2-5; tentative D call: TRBD2 (6 bases). Germline CDR1 SGHRS, CDR2 YFSETQ. Deletions cut 4 bases from V and 0 bases from J, with 10 bases between. This CDR3 is 14 amino acids long.